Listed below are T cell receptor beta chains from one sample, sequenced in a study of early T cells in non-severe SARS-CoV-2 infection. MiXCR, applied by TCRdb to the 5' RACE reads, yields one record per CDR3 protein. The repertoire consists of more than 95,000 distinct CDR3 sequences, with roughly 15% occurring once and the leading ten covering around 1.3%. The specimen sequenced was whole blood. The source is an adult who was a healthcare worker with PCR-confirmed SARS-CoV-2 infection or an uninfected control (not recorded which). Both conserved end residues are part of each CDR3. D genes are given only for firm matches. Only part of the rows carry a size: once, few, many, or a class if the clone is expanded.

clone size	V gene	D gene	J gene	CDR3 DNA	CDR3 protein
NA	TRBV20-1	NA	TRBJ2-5	TGCAGTGCTAGAGATCGCAGGAGACAAGAGACCCAGTACTTC	CSARDRRRQETQYF
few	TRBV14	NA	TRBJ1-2	TGTGCCAGTGGAGGAACTAACTATGGCTACACCTTC	CASGGTNYGYTF
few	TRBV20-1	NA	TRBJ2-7	TGCAGTGCTAGAGTAGCAGGAACCTACGAGCAGTACTTC	CSARVAGTYEQYF
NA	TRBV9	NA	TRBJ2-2	TGTGCCAGCAGCTCACCCCAAAACACCGGGGAGCTGTTTTTT	CASSSPQNTGELFF
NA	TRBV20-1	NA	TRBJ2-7	TGCAGTGCAAGGACACTCCAGGGAACCTACGAGCAGTACTTC	CSARTLQGTYEQYF
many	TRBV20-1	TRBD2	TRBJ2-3	TGCAGTGCTAGAGGACTAGCGGTGATAGATACGCAGTATTTT	CSARGLAVIDTQYF
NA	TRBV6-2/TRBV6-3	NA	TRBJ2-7	TGTGCCAGCAGCTTTGTGCCTTCAAGCTACGAGCAGTACTTC	CASSFVPSSYEQYF
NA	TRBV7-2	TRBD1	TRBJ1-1	TGTGCCAGCAGCTTGCTATCCGCAGGGGGTTACACTGAAGCTTTCTTT	CASSLLSAGGYTEAFF
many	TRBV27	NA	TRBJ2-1	TGTGCCAGCAGTTTTGATTTCACTCAAAGCTCCTACAATGAGCAGTTCTTC	CASSFDFTQSSYNEQFF
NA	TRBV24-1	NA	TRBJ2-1	TGTGCCACCAGTGAAGGGGCAGGTGTATACAATGAGCAGTTCTTC	CATSEGAGVYNEQFF
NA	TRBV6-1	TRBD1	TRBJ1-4	TGTGCCAGCAGATGGACAGGGAGGGAAAAACTGTTTTTT	CASRWTGREKLFF
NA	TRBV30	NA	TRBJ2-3	TGTGCCTGGAGGGTCCCGGGACTGGATCAGGCGCAGTATTTT	CAWRVPGLDQAQYF
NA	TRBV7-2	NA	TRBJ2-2	TGTGCCAGCAGCTTACAGTCCGGCGGGGGCAGCACCGGGGAGCTGTTTTTT	CASSLQSGGGSTGELFF
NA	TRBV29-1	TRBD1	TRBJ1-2	TGCAGCGTCCCCCCGGGACAGGGAAACTATGGCTACACCTTC	CSVPPGQGNYGYTF
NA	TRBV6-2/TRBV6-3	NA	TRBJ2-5	TGTGCCAGCAGTTACTCGAGCCGAACCCAGTACTTC	CASSYSSRTQYF
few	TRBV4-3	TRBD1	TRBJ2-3	TGCGCCAGCAGCCAAGGGGGACAGGTCACAGATACGCAGTATTTT	CASSQGGQVTDTQYF
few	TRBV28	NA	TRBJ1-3	TGTGCCAGCATCACAGTAGGGAGGTCATTCTCTGGAAACACCATATATTTT	CASITVGRSFSGNTIYF
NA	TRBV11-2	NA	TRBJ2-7	TGTGCCAGCAGCCCTCTTGGACTGAACTCCTACGAGCAGTACTTC	CASSPLGLNSYEQYF
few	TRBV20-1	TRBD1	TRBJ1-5	TGCAGTGCTAGGTCCGACAGGGCGAATCAGCCCCAGCATTTT	CSARSDRANQPQHF
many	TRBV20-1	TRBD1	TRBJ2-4	TGCAGTGCTAGTGGGACAGCCCGAGCCAAAAACACTCAGTACTTC	CSASGTARAKNTQYF
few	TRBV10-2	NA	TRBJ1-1	TGCGCCAGCAGAGGGGGGACTGAAGCTTTCTTT	CASRGGTEAFF
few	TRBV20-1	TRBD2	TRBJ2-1	TGCAGTGCTGGAGATACCTTACGGGGGGGCTCCTACAATGAGCAGTTCTTC	CSAGDTLRGGSYNEQFF
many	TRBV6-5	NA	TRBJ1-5	TGTGCCAGCAGTGCGCAATCCCACAGGGTAGAGGATCAGCCCCAGCATTTT	CASSAQSHRVEDQPQHF
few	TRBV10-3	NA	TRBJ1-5	TGTGCCATCAGTGAGTCGTCGTATCAGCCCCAGCATTTT	CAISESSYQPQHF
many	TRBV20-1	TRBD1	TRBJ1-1	TGCAGTGCCAACGACAGGGTGAACACTGAAGCTTTCTTT	CSANDRVNTEAFF
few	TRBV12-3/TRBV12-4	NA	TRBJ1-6	TGTGCCAGCAGAAACAGTCTGAGCTCCTATAATTCACCCCTCCACTTT	CASRNSLSSYNSPLHF
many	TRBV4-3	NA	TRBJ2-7	TGCGCCAGCAGCCAAGAGGAGACCTACGAGCAGTACTTC	CASSQEETYEQYF
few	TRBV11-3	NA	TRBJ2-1	TGTGCCAGCAGCGCTGGAGGAGCCCTCAATGAGCAGTTCTTC	CASSAGGALNEQFF
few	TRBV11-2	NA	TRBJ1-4	TGTGCCAGCAGCTTAGATATGGGATCCACTAATGAAAAACTGTTTTTT	CASSLDMGSTNEKLFF
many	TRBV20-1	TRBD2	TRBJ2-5	TGCAGTGCTGATACTAGCGGGGGTTCCCAAGAGACCCAGTACTTC	CSADTSGGSQETQYF
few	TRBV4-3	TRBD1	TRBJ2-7	TGCGCCAGCAGCCGTCAGACGGGACAGTCATTCCCCTACGAGCAGTACTTC	CASSRQTGQSFPYEQYF
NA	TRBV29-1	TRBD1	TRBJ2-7	TGCAGCGTCGTTAAACAGGGGAACGAGCAGTACTTC	CSVVKQGNEQYF
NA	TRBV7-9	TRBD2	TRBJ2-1	TGTGCCAGCAGCCCACCCCTAGCGGGGGGCGGGAATGAGCAGTTCTTC	CASSPPLAGGGNEQFF
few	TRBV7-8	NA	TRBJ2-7	TGTGCCAGCAGCATAGAAGCATCCTACTCCTACGAGCAGTACTTC	CASSIEASYSYEQYF
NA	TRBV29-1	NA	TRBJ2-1	TGCAGCGGACTCCGGGCGCTCTCCTACAATGAGCAGTTCTTC	CSGLRALSYNEQFF
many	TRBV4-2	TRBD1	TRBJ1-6	TGTGCCAGCAGCCAAGATCGGGACAGAAGGTCACCCCTCCACTTT	CASSQDRDRRSPLHF
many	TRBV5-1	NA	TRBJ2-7	TGCGCCAGCAGAGGGAGCTACGAGCAGTACTTC	CASRGSYEQYF
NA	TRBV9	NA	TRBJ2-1	TGTGCCAGCAGCGTAACAGGGAGCTCCTACAATGAGCAGTTCTTC	CASSVTGSSYNEQFF
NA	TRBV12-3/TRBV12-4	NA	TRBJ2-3	TGTGCCAGCAGTTTAAACTGGCGTACGCAGTATTTT	CASSLNWRTQYF
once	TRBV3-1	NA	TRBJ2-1	TGTGCCAGCAGCCTTCCCGGGACACCCGGCTACAATGAGCAGTTCTTC	CASSLPGTPGYNEQFF
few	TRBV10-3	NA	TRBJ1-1	TGTGCCATCAGTCCACAGGGATTCACTGAAGCTTTCTTT	CAISPQGFTEAFF
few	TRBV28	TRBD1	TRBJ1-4	TGTGCCAGCAGTTTTTTCGACAGGGGACTGTTTTTT	CASSFFDRGLFF
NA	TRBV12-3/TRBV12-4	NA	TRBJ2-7	TGTGCCACCACATACAGGGGGGGATACGAGCAGTACTTC	CATTYRGGYEQYF
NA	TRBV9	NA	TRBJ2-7	TGTGCCAGCAGCGTCTTGGGGAACAGCCGGAACGAGCAGTACTTC	CASSVLGNSRNEQYF
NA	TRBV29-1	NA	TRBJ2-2	TGCAGCGTTGACGGCACCACCGGGGAGCTGTTTTTT	CSVDGTTGELFF
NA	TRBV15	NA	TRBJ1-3	TGTACCACCAGCAGAGGGGACACCTCTGGAAACACCATATATTTT	CTTSRGDTSGNTIYF
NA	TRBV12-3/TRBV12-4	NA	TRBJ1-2	TGTGCCAGCAGTTCACGACCCTGGGCCTATGGCTACACCTTC	CASSSRPWAYGYTF
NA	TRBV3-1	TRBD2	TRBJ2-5	TGTGCCAGCAGCATTGGACTAGCGGGAGGGCAAGAGACCCAGTACTTC	CASSIGLAGGQETQYF
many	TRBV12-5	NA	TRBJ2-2	TGTGCTAGTGGTTTGGGACTAGCCGGGGAGCTGTTTTTT	CASGLGLAGELFF
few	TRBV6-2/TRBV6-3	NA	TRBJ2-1	TGTGCCAGCAGTTACTCGAATACCTACAATGAGCAGTTCTTC	CASSYSNTYNEQFF
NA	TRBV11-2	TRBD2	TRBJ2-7	TGTGCCAGCAGTTTTAGGACTAGCGGGGGGCTCGAGCAGTACTTC	CASSFRTSGGLEQYF